This TCR beta chain was retrieved from a study of T cell changes during pregnancy in multiple sclerosis. The CDR3 totals 14 residues. Germline lookup yields CDR1 SGHAT and CDR2 FQDESV (reference sequence). Trimming left V 5 bases short and J 9 bases short, with 17 bases between. Sequencing used immunoSEQ multiplex PCR; TCRdb keeps in-frame clones, though not all of them. Altogether 40,000 to 50,000 clones are present, roughly 91% being singletons, with the ten largest covering 9% to 10%. This sequence joins TRBV11-1 and TRBJ2-1, with unresolved D. The sequence came from a female donor with multiple sclerosis, enrolled in a pregnancy study. Sample: CD8+ T cells from peripheral blood mononuclear cells, taken in the first trimester of pregnancy. The DNA of the CDR3 is TGTGCCAGCAGCCCGAAATATAGTGTTCCTGAGCAGTTCTTC. Translating it yields CASSPKYSVPEQFF.